These 17 T cell receptor beta chains share one sample of origin, sequenced in a study of cytomegalovirus exposure and HLA in healthy donors. It was with 60 Vbeta and 13 Jbeta primers that the PCR ran. Libraries were prepared by immunoSEQ multiplex PCR; TCRdb keeps only in-frame clonotypes and omits some of them. This table lists 150,000 to 200,000 clones. Sequences were obtained from PBMCs. The receptors were gathered from a man aged 30 to 39 in good health and CMV-seronegative.

This rearrangement joins TRBV15 to TRBJ2-7; TRBD2 is a possible D gene (5 bases). The CDR3 spans 14 residues. Germline CDR1 reads LNHNV; CDR2 reads YYDKDF (reference sequence). V was trimmed by 6 bases and J by 0 bases, leaving 12 bases between them. The CDR3 bases are TGTGCCACCAGTAGGAGGCTAGCCTCCTACGAGCAGTACTTC. This sequence encodes CATSRRLASYEQYF. Full variable domain (rest looked up from reference TRBV15 and TRBJ2-7): DAMVIQNPRYQVTQFGKPVTLSCSQTLNHNVMYWYQQKSSQAPKLLFHYYDKDFNNEADTPDNFQSRRPNTSFCFLDIRSPGLGDTAMYLCATSRRLASYEQYFGPGTRLTVT.

This rearrangement joins TRBV18 to TRBJ1-1; 7 bases map to TRBD1. Trimming cost V 0 bases and J 0 bases; bases outside gene matches: 1. The CDR3 is 15 residues long. The V gene's germline CDR1 is KGHSH and CDR2 LQKENI. The CDR3: CASSPPTGMNTEAFF. CDR3 sequence (DNA): TGTGCCAGCTCACCACCGACAGGGATGAACACTGAAGCTTTCTTT.

This chain connects TRBV28 to TRBJ2-4; possible D gene TRBD1, 5 bases. In germline, CDR1 is MDHEN, CDR2 SYDVKM. V shed 7 bases and J shed 0 bases, with 13 bases lying between them. CDR3 length: 15 amino acids. CDR3 nucleotides: TGTGCCAGCAAGGAGACAGAATTAGCCAAAAACATTCAGTACTTC. Its translation: CASKETELAKNIQYF.

The V call is TRBV11-3, the J call TRBJ2-7, with 10 bases lining up with TRBD1. The V segment lost 5 bases and the J segment 5 bases; nucleotides outside the gene matches: 6. The CDR3 runs 14 residues. Germline CDR1 reads SGHNT; CDR2 reads YENEEA. In nucleotides, the CDR3 is TGTGCCAGCAGCCTTCGACAGGGGGCCAACGAGCAGTACTTC. This gives the protein CASSLRQGANEQYF.

The rearrangement links TRBV5-4 to TRBJ1-4; the match to TRBD1 covers 8 bases. Per germline, CDR1 SGHNT and CDR2 YYREEE (reference sequence). CDR3 length: 15 amino acids. Trimming took 0 bases from V and 3 from J; bases not matched to a gene: 1. CDR3 sequence (DNA): TGTGCCAGCAGCTTGGCGACAGGGGCTAATGAAAAACTGTTTTTT. It yields the protein CASSLATGANEKLFF.

The chain has TRBV11-1 and TRBJ2-2; TRBD2 agrees at 9 bases. V lost 2 bases, J lost 4 bases, and 14 bases stayed unmatched. CDR1 is SGHAT, CDR2 FQDESV, per germline (reference sequence). The CDR3 consists of 19 residues. The CDR3 spells CASSLLSVLAGHPTGELFF. In DNA, the CDR3 is TGTGCCAGCAGCTTACTGAGTGTCCTAGCGGGACACCCCACCGGGGAGCTGTTTTTT.

This sequence joins TRBV4-1 and TRBJ1-5; a weak D match, TRBD1 (5 bases). V dropped 6 bases and J dropped 5 bases, with 11 bases sitting between them. The CDR3 is made up of 13 amino acids. CDR1 is MGHRA, CDR2 YSYEKL, per germline. CDR3 DNA: TGCGCCAGCAGTAGTGACAGCTATCAGCCCCAGCATTTT. Residues: CASSSDSYQPQHF.

V is TRBV11-2 and J is TRBJ2-3; 12 nucleotides align to TRBD1. CDR3 length: 13 amino acids. CDR1 is SGHAT, CDR2 FQNNGV, per germline. After removal of 3 bases from V and 8 bases from J, the junction contained 0 bases not matched to a gene. The CDR3 sequence: CASSLGQGATQYF. The CDR3 nucleotides are TGTGCCAGCAGCTTGGGACAGGGGGCTACGCAGTATTTT. Filled out from reference TRBV11-2 and TRBJ2-3, the complete variable domain reads EAGVAQSPRYKIIEKRQSVAFWCNPISGHATLYWYQQILGQGPKLLIQFQNNGVVDDSQLPKDRFSAERLKGVDSTLKIQPAKLEDSAVYLCASSLGQGATQYFGPGTRLTVL.

This rearrangement joins TRBV13 to TRBJ2-1; D not certain. V lost 5 bases to trimming and J lost 9 bases, with 17 bases between them. The CDR3 totals 14 residues. The V gene's germline CDR1 is PRHDT and CDR2 FYEKMQ (reference sequence). The CDR3 protein is CASSLRTMTGEQFF. For the CDR3, the DNA is TGTGCCAGCAGCCTCCGAACTATGACGGGTGAGCAGTTCTTC.

V is TRBV30 and J is TRBJ2-5; TRBD2 agrees at 7 bases. V shed 2 bases, J shed 2 bases, and the junction held 8 bases outside the gene matches. CDR1 is GTSNPN, CDR2 SVGIG, per germline (reference sequence). CDR3 length: 15 amino acids. CDR3 bases: TGTGCCTGGAGTAAAGGGAGGGCACCTCAAGAGACCCAGTACTTC. Protein sequence: CAWSKGRAPQETQYF.

The chain recombines TRBV28 with TRBJ2-1, with D unclear. The germline V gene encodes CDR1 MDHEN and CDR2 SYDVKM. The V end lost 0 bases, the J end lost 10 bases, and 7 bases lay between the germline ends. The CDR3 length is 12 residues. CDR3 coding DNA: TGTGCCAGCAGTTTATGGCGCAAGGAGCAGTTCTTC. It specifies CASSLWRKEQFF.

V and J are TRBV7-2 and TRBJ2-5, with 9 bases that match TRBD1. Germline V lookup: CDR1 SGHTA, CDR2 FQGNSA. This CDR3 contains 16 residues. The V segment lost 5 bases and the J segment 4 bases; nucleotides outside the gene matches: 11. CDR3 sequence reads: CASSQTGQGMAETQYF. CDR3 bases: TGTGCCAGCAGCCAAACTGGACAGGGGATGGCAGAGACCCAGTACTTC.

The chain combines TRBV5-1 with TRBJ1-1; a weak D match, TRBD1 (5 bases). Germline V lookup: CDR1 SGHRS, CDR2 YFSETQ. The CDR3 sequence is 15 residues long. V gave up 4 bases and J gave up 5 bases, with 18 bases separating them. As DNA, the CDR3 is TGCGCCAGCAGCCAAATAGATCGGGGGGTAACTGAAGCTTTCTTT. Translated: CASSQIDRGVTEAFF.

This chain joins TRBV19 and TRBJ1-2; D unclear. Trimming removed 0 bases at V and 2 bases at J, with 10 bases between. The germline V gene has CDR1 LNHDA and CDR2 SQIVND (reference sequence). The CDR3 spans 15 residues. CDR3 in amino acids: CASSIDGLENYGYTF. The CDR3 nucleotides are TGTGCCAGTAGTATAGACGGTTTAGAAAACTATGGCTACACCTTC. Full variable domain (remainder filled in from reference TRBV19 and TRBJ1-2): DGGITQSPKYLFRKEGQNVTLSCEQNLNHDAMYWYRQDPGQGLRLIYYSQIVNDFQKGDIAEGYSVSREKKESFPLTVTSAQKNPTAFYLCASSIDGLENYGYTFGSGTRLTVV.

The V gene is TRBV6-5, the J gene TRBJ1-3; 9 bases fit TRBD1. CDR1 and CDR2 (germline): MNHEY, SVGAGI. Germline trimming cut 7 bases from V and 3 bases from J; bases unmatched to any gene: 7. The CDR3 consists of 15 residues. CDR3 DNA: TGTGCCAGCACCCCCGACAGGGGGGATGGAAACACCATATATTTT. This codes for CASTPDRGDGNTIYF.

CDR3 residues: CAWSVQMAGRNEQYF. CDR3 nucleotides: TGTGCCTGGAGTGTACAAATGGCGGGGAGGAACGAGCAGTACTTC. The chain joins TRBV30 to TRBJ2-7; possibly TRBD2 for D (6 bases). Germline V CDR1 and CDR2: GTSNPN, SVGIG (reference sequence). Trimming cost V 0 bases and J 5 bases, with 17 bases left between them. The CDR3 totals 15 residues.

J is TRBJ1-2 and V is TRBV28, with a weak D call TRBD1 (6 bases). V was trimmed by 6 bases and J by 6 bases, leaving 20 bases between them. The CDR3 covers 15 residues. Germline CDR1 MDHEN, CDR2 SYDVKM. The DNA of the CDR3 is TGTGCCAGCAGCTCCGTCACGGGCAGGGGCAATGGCTACACCTTC. Its protein is CASSSVTGRGNGYTF.